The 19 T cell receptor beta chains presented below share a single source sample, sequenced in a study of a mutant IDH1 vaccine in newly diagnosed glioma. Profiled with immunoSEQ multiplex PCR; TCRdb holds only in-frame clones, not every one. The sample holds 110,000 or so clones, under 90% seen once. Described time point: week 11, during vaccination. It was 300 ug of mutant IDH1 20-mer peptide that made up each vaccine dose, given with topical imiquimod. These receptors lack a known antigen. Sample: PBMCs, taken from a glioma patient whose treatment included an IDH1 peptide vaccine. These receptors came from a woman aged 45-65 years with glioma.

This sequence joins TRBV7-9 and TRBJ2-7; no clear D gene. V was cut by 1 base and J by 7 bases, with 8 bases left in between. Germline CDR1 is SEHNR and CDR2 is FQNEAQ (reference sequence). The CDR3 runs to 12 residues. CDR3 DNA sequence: TGTGCCAGCAGCTTAGTTTGGGAAGAGCAGTACTTC. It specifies CASSLVWEEQYF. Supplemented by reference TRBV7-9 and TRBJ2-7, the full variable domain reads DTGVSQNPRHKITKRGQNVTFRCDPISEHNRLYWYRQTLGQGPEFLTYFQNEAQLEKSRLLSDRFSAERPKGSFSTLEIQRTEQGDSAMYLCASSLVWEEQYFGPGTRLTVT.

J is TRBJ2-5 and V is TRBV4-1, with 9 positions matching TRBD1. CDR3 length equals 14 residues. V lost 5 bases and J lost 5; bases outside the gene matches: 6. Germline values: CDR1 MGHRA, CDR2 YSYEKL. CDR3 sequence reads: CASSVQGAGETQYF. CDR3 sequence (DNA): TGCGCCAGCAGCGTACAGGGGGCTGGGGAGACCCAGTACTTC.

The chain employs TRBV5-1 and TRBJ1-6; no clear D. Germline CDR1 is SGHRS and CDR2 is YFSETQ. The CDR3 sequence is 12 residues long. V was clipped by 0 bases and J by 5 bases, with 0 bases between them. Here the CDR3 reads CASSLDNSPLHF. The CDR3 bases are TGCGCCAGCAGCTTGGATAATTCACCCCTCCACTTT.

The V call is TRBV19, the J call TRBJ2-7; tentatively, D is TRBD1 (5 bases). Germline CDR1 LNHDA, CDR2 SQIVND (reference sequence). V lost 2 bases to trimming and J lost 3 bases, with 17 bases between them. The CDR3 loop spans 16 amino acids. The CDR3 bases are TGTGCCAGTAGTATAATATGGGTCAGGGCGTTCTACGAGCAGTACTTC. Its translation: CASSIIWVRAFYEQYF.

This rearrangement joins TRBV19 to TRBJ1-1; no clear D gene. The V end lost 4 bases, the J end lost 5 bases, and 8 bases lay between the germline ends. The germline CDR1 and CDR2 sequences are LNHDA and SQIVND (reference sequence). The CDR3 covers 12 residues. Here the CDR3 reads CASSTMGTEAFF. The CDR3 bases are TGTGCCAGTAGTACAATGGGAACTGAAGCTTTCTTT.

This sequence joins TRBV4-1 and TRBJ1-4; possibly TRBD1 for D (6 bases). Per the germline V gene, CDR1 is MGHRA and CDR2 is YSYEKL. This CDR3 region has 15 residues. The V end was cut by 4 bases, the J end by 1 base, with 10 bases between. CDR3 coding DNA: TGCGCCAGCAGCCCCGAGGACAGAACTAATGAAAAACTGTTTTTT. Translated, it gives CASSPEDRTNEKLFF.

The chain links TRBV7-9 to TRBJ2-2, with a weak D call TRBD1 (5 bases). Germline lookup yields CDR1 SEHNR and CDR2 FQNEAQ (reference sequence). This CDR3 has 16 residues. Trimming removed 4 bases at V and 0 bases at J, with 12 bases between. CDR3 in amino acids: CASSSPGHTNTGELFF. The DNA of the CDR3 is TGTGCCAGCAGCTCCCCTGGACATACGAACACCGGGGAGCTGTTTTTT.

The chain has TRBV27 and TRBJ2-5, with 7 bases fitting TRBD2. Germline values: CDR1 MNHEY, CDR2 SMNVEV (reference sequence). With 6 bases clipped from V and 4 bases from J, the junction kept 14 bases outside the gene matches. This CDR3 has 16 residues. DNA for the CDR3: TGTGCCAGCAGCCACTCCCAACGGGGGGAGGGAGAGACCCAGTACTTC. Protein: CASSHSQRGEGETQYF.

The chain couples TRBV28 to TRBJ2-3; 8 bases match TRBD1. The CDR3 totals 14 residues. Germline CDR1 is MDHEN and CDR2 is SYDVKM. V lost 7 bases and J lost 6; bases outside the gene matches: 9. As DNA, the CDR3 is TGTGCCAGCACCTCCGGACAGGGTGGGGATACGCAGTATTTT. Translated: CASTSGQGGDTQYF.

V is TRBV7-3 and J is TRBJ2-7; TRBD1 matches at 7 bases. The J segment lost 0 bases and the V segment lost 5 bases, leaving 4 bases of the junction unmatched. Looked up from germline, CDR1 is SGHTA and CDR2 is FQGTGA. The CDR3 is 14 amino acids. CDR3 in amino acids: CASSPDRISYEQYF. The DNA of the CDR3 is TGTGCCAGCAGCCCGGACAGGATCTCCTACGAGCAGTACTTC.

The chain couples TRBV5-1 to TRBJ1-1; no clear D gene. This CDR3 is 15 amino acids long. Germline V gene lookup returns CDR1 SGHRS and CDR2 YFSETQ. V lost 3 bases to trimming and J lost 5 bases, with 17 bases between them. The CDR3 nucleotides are TGCGCCAGCAGCTATTTGGGTGGGATTCGGACTGAAGCTTTCTTT. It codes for CASSYLGGIRTEAFF.

This chain's CDR3 is CASSLLTSSGVGVGELFF. The CDR3 coding sequence is TGTGCCAGCAGCCTCCTGACCTCTAGCGGCGTGGGGGTAGGGGAGCTGTTTTTT. V is TRBV4-2 and J is TRBJ2-2; 7 bases are a match to TRBD2. V dropped 4 bases and J dropped 8; count of bases not matched to a gene: 19. CDR1 and CDR2 (germline): LGHNA, YNFKEQ. The CDR3 sequence is 18 residues long.

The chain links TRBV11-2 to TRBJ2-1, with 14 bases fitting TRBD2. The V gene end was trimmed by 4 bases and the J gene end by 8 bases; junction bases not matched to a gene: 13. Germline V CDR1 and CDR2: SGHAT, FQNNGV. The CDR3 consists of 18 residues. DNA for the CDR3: TGTGCCAGCAGCTCAGGGACTAGCGGGAGATTGGTTGTCGATGAGCAGTTCTTC. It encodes CASSSGTSGRLVVDEQFF. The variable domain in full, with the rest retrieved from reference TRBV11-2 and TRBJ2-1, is EAGVAQSPRYKIIEKRQSVAFWCNPISGHATLYWYQQILGQGPKLLIQFQNNGVVDDSQLPKDRFSAERLKGVDSTLKIQPAKLEDSAVYLCASSSGTSGRLVVDEQFFGPGTRLTVL.

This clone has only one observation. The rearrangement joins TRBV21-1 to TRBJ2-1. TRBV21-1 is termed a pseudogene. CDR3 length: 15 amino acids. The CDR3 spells CASSAGTESYNEQFF. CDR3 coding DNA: TGTGCCAGCAGCGCCGGGACGGAGTCCTACAATGAGCAGTTCTTC.

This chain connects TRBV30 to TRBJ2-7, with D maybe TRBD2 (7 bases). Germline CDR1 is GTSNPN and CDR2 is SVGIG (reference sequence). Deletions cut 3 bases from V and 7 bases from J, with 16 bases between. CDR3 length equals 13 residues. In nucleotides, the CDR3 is TGTGCCTGGAGGGGGGGGCCCGGGAGGGAGCAGTACTTC. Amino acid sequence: CAWRGGPGREQYF.

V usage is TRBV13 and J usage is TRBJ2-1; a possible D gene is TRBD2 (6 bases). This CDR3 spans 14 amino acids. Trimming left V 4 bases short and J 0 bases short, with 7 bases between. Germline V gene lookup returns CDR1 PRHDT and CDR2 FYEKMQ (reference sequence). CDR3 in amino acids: CASSSGSSYNEQFF. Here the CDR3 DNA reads TGTGCCAGCAGCTCCGGGAGCTCCTACAATGAGCAGTTCTTC.

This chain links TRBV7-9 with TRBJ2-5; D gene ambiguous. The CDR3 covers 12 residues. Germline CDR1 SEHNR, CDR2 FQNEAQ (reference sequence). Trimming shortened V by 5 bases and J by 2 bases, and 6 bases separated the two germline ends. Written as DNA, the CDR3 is TGTGCCAGCAGCCGATCTCAAGAGACCCAGTACTTC. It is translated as CASSRSQETQYF.

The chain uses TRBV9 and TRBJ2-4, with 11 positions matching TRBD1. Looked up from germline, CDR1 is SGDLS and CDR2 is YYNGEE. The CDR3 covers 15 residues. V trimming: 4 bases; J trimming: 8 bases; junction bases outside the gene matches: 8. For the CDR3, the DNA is TGTGCCAGCAGCCGGACAGGGGGCCAGATGGACATTCAGTACTTC. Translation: CASSRTGGQMDIQYF.

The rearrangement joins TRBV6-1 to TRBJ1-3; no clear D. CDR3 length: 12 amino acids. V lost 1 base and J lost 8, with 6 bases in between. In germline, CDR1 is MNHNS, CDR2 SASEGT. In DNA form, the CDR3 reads TGTGCCAGCAGTGAAGGAGGATACACCATATATTTT. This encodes CASSEGGYTIYF.